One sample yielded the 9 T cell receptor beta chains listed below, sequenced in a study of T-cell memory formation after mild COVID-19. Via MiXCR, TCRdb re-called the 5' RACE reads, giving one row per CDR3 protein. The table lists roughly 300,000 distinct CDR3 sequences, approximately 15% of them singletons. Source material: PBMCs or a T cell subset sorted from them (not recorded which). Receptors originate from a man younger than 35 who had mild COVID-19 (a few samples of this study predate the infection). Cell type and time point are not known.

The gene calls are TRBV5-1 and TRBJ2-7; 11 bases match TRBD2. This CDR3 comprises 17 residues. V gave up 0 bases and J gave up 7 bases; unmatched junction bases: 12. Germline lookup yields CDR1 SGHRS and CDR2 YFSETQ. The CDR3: CASSLGRGTSGLWEQYF. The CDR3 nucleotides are TGCGCCAGCAGCTTGGGTCGGGGGACTAGCGGCCTTTGGGAGCAGTACTTC.

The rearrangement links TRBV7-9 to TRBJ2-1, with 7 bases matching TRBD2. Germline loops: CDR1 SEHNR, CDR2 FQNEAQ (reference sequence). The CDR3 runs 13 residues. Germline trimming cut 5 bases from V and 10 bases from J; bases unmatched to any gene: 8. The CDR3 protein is CASSPGGVQEQFF. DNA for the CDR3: TGTGCCAGCAGCCCGGGAGGCGTTCAAGAGCAGTTCTTC.

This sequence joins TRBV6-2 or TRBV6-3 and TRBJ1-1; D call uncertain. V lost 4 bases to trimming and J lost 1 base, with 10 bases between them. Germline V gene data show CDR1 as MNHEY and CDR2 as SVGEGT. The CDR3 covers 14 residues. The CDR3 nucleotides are TGTGCCAGCAGTTCCTGGTTGACGAACACTGAAGCTTTCTTT. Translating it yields CASSSWLTNTEAFF.

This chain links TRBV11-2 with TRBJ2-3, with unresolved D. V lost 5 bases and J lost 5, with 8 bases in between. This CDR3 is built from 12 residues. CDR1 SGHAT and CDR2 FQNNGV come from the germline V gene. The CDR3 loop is CASSGLGDTQYF. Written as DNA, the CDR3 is TGTGCCAGCAGCGGGTTGGGAGATACGCAGTATTTT.

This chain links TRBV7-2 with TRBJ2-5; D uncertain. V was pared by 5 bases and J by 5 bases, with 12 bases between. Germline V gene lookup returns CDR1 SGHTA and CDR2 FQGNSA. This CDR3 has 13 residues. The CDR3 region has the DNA TGTGCCAGCAGCAGAGCCGAGGAGGAGACCCAGTACTTC. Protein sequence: CASSRAEEETQYF.

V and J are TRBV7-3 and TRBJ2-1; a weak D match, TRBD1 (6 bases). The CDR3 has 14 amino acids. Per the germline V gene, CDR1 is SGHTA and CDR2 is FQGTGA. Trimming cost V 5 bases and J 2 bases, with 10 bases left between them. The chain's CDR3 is CASSPQGPYNEQFF. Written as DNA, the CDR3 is TGTGCCAGCAGCCCACAGGGTCCCTACAATGAGCAGTTCTTC.

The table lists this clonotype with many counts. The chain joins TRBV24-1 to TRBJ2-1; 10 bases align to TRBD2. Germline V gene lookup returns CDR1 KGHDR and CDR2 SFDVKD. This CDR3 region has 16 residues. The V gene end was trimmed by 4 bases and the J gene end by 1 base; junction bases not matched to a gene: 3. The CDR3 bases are TGTGCCACCAGTGACCGGACTAGCGGTTCCTACAATGAGCAGTTCTTC. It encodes CATSDRTSGSYNEQFF.

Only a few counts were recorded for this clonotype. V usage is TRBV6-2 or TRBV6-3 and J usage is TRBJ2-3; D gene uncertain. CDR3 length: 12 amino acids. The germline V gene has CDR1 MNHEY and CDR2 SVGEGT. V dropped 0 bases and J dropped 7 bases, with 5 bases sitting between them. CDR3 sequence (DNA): TGTGCCAGCAGTTACTCTCAGAATACGCAGTATTTT. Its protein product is CASSYSQNTQYF.

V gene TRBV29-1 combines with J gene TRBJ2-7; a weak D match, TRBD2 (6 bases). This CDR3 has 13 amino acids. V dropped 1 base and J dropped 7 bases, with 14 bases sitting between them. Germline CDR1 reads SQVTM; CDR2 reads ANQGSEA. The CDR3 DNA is TGCAGCGTTGAAGTCTGGCCTGGAGGGGAGCAGTACTTC. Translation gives CSVEVWPGGEQYF.